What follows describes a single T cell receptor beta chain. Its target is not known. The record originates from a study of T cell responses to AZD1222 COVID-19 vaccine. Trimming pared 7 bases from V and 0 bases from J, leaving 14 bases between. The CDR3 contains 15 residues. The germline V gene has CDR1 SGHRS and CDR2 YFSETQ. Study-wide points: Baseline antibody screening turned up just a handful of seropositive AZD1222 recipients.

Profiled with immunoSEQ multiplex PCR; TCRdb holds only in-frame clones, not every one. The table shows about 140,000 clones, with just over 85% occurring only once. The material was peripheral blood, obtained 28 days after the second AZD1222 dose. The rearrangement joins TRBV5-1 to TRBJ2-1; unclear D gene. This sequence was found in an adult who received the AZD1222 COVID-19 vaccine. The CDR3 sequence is CASVFGESSYNEQFF. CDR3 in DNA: TGCGCCAGCGTGTTTGGAGAGAGCTCCTACAATGAGCAGTTCTTC.